The sequence of this TCR beta chain was determined in a study of cytomegalovirus exposure and HLA in healthy donors. Germline values: CDR1 SGHTA, CDR2 FQGNSA. There are 14 residues in the CDR3. With V trimmed by 6 bases and J by 16 bases, 15 bases remained unmatched. The primer mix had 60 Vbeta and 13 Jbeta primers. The data were produced by immunoSEQ multiplex PCR, yet TCRdb's version contains in-frame clones alone and is incomplete. The profile shows roughly 100,000 clones, over 65% of them singletons. This sequence was found in a human donor in good health. Sequencing was carried out using PBMCs. V gene TRBV7-2 combines with J gene TRBJ2-1; 10 bases fit TRBD2. CDR3 residues: CASRIFLASGSIFF. CDR3 coding DNA: TGTGCCAGCAGAATTTTTTTGGCTAGCGGGAGTATCTTCTTC.